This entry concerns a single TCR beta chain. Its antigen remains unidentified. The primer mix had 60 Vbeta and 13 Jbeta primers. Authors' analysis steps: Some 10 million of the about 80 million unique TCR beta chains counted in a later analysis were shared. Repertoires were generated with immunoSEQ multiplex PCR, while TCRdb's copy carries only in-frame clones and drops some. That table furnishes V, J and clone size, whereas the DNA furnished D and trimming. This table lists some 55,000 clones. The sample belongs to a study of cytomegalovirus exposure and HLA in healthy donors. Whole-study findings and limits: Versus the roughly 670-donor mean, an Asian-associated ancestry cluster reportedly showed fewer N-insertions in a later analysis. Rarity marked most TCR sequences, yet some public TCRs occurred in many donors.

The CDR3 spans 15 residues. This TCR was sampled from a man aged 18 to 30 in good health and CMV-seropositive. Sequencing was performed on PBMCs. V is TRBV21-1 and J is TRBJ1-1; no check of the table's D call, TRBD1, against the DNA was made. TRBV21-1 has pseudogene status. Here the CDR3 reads CASRPQPGEHTEAFF. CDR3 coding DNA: TGTGCCAGCAGACCCCAACCAGGGGAACACACTGAAGCTTTCTTT.